This T cell receptor (beta chain) was recorded in a study of T-cell memory formation after mild COVID-19. V lost 7 bases and J 4 bases, leaving 16 bases between the germline ends. This CDR3 contains 14 residues. Per germline, CDR1 MNHNS and CDR2 SASEGT. In TCRdb, the 5' RACE reads were re-called with MiXCR into one record per CDR3 protein. Altogether hundreds of thousands of distinct CDR3 sequences are present, 20% to 25% being singletons, with the ten largest covering under 8.5%. In its sample, this clonotype was seen a few times. This rearrangement joins TRBV6-1 to TRBJ1-1, with TRBD1 as a possible D gene (5 bases). This receptor was obtained from an adult woman who had mild COVID-19 (a few samples of this study predate the infection). Cell type and time point are not known. Sequenced sample: PBMCs or a T cell subset sorted from them (not recorded which). Here the CDR3 reads CASKLTGSSTEAFF. CDR3 in DNA: TGTGCCAGCAAACTTACAGGTTCGTCCACTGAAGCTTTCTTT.